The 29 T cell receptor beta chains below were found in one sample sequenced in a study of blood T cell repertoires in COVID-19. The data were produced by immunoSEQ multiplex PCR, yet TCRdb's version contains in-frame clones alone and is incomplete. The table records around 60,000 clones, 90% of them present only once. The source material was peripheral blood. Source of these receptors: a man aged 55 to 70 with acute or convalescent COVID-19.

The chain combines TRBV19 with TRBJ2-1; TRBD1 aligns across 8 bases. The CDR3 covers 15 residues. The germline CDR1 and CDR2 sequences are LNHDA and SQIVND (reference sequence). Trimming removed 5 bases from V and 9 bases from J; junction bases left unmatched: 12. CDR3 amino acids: CASSLVLDRVAEQFF. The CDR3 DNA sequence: TGTGCCAGTAGTCTAGTCCTGGACAGGGTGGCTGAGCAGTTCTTC.

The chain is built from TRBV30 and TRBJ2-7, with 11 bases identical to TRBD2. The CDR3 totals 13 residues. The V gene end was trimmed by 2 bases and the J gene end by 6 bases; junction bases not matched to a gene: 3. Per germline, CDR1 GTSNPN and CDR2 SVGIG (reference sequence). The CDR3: CAWSFLAGGEQYF. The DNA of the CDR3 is TGTGCCTGGAGTTTCCTAGCGGGGGGCGAGCAGTACTTC.

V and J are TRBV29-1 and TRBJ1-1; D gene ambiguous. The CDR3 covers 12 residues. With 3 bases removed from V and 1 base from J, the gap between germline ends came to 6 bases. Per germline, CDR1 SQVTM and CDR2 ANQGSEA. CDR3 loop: CSVDPGNTEAFF. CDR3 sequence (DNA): TGCAGCGTTGACCCCGGGAACACTGAAGCTTTCTTT.

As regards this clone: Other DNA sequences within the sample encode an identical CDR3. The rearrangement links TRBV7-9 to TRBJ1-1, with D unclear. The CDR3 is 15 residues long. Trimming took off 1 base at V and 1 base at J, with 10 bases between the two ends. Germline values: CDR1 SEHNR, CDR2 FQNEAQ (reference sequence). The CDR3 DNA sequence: TGTGCCAGCAGCTTAGTGGGGAGGGAGAACACTGAAGCTTTCTTT. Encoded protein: CASSLVGRENTEAFF.

This CDR3 reads CASSLDHISGYEQYF. DNA of the CDR3: TGTGCCAGCAGCTTGGATCATATTTCGGGGTACGAGCAGTACTTC. This chain uses TRBV5-6 with TRBJ2-7, with D possibly being TRBD2 (5 bases). Per germline, CDR1 SGHDT and CDR2 YYEEEE. The CDR3 loop spans 15 amino acids. Trimming pared 0 bases from V and 4 bases from J, leaving 14 bases between.

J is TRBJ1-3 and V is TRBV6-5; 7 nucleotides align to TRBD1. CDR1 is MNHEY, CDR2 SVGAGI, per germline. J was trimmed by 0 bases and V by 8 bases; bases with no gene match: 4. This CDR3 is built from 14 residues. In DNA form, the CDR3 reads TGTGCCAGCCTTGGGGACAGCTCTGGAAACACCATATATTTT. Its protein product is CASLGDSSGNTIYF.

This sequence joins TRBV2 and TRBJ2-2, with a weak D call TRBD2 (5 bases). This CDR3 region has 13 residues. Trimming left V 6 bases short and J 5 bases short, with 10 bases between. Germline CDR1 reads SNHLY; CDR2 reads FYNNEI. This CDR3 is CASRREETGELFF. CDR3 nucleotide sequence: TGTGCCAGCAGGAGGGAAGAAACCGGGGAGCTGTTTTTT.

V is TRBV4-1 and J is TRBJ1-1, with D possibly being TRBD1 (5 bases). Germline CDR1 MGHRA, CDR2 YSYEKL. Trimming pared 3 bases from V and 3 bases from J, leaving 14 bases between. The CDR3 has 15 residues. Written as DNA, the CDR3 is TGCGCCAGCAGCCAGCCTATGACAGACTACACTGAAGCTTTCTTT. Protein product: CASSQPMTDYTEAFF.

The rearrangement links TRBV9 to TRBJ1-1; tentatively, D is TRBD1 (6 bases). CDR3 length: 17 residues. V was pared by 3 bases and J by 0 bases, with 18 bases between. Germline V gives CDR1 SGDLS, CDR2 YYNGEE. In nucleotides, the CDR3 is TGTGCCAGCAGCGGAGGGGGACGGGGGGTATTGAACACTGAAGCTTTCTTT. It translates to CASSGGGRGVLNTEAFF.

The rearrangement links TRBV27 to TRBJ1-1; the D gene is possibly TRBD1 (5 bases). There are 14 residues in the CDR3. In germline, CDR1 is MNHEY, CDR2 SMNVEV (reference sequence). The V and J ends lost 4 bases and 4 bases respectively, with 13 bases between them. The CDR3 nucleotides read TGTGCCAGCAGTTCCTTCGGGGGGAGCACTGAAGCTTTCTTT. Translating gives CASSSFGGSTEAFF.

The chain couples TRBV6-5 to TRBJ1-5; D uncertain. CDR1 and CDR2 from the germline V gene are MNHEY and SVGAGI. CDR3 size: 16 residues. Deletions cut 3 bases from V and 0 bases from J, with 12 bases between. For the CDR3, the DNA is TGTGCCAGCAGTTATTTGCCTACAGATAGCAATCAGCCCCAGCATTTT. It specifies CASSYLPTDSNQPQHF.

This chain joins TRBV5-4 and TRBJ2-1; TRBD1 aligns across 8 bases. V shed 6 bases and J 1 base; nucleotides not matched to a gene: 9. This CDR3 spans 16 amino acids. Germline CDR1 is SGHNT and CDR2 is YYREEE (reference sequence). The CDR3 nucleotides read TGTGCCAGCACTAACATACAGGGGGTTTCCTACAATGAGCAGTTCTTC. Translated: CASTNIQGVSYNEQFF.

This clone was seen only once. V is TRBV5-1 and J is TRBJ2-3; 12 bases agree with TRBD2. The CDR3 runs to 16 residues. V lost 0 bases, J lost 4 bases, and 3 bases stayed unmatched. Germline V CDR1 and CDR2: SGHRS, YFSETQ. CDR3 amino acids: CASSLGSSGGADTQYF. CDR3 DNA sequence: TGCGCCAGCAGCTTGGGGTCTAGCGGGGGGGCAGATACGCAGTATTTT.

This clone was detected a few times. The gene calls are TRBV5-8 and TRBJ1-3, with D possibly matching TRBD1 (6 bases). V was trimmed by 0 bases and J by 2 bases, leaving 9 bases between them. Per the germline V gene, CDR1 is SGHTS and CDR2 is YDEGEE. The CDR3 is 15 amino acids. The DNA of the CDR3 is TGTGCCAGCAGCTTGGATTACAGGGCTGGAAACACCATATATTTT. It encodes CASSLDYRAGNTIYF.

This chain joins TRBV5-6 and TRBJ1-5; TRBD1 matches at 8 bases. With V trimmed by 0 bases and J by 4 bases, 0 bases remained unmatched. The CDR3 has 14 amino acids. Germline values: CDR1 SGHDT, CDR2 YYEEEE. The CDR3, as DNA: TGTGCCAGCAGCTTGGACAGGGGGAATCAGCCCCAGCATTTT. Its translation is CASSLDRGNQPQHF.

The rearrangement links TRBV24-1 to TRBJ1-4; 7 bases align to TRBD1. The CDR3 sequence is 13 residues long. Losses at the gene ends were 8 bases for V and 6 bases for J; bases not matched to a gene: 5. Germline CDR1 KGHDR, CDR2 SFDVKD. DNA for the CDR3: TGTGCCACCAAGGGACAGAGGCATGAAAAACTGTTTTTT. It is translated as CATKGQRHEKLFF.

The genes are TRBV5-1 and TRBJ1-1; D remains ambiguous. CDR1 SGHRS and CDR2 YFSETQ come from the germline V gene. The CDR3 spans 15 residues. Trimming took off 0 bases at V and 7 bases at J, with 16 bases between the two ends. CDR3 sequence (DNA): TGCGCCAGCAGCTTGGCCGGTAGGGAGGGCAGTGAAGCTTTCTTT. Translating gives CASSLAGREGSEAFF. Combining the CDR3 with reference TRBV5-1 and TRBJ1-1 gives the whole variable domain KAGVTQTPRYLIKTRGQQVTLSCSPISGHRSVSWYQQTPGQGLQFLFEYFSETQRNKGNFPGRFSGRQFSNSRSEMNVSTLELGDSALYLCASSLAGREGSEAFFGQGTRLTVV.

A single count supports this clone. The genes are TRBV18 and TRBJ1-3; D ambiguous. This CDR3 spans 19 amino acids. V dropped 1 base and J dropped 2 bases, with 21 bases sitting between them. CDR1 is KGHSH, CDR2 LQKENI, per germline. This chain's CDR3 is CASSPLVGRLQAAGNTIYF. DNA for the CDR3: TGTGCCAGCTCACCACTTGTAGGTAGGCTACAAGCGGCTGGAAACACCATATATTTT.

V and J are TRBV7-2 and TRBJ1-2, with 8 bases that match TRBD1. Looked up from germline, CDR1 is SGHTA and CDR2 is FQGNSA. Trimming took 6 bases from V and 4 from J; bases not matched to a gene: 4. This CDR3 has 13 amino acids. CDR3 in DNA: TGTGCCAGCAGACCTGACAGGGGCTATGGCTACACCTTC. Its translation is CASRPDRGYGYTF.

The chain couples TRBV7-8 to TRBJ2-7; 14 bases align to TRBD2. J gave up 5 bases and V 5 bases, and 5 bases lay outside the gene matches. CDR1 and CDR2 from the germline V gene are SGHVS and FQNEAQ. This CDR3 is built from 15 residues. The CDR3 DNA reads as TGTGCCAGCAGCCGGACTAGCGGGGGGTCCCACGAGCAGTACTTC. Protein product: CASSRTSGGSHEQYF.

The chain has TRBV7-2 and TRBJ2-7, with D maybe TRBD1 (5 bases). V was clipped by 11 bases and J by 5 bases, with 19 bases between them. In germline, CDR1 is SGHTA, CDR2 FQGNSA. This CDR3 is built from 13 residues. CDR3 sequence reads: CARSKGCIHEQYF. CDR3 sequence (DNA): TGTGCCCGGTCGAAGGGGTGCATCCACGAGCAGTACTTC.

CDR3 bases: TGTGCCAGCCGCGAGGGTTTGGCCACTGAAGCTTTCTTT. It is translated as CASREGLATEAFF. The gene calls are TRBV2 and TRBJ1-1, with no clear D. V was clipped by 8 bases and J by 4 bases, with 14 bases between them. The germline gives CDR1 SNHLY, CDR2 FYNNEI. CDR3 length: 13 residues.

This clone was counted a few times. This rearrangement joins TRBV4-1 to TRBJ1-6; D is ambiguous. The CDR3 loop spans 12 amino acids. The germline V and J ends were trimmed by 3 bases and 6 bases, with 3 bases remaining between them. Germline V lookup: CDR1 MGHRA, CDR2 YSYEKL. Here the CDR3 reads CASSHSNSPLHF. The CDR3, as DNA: TGCGCCAGCAGCCATAGTAATTCACCCCTCCACTTT.

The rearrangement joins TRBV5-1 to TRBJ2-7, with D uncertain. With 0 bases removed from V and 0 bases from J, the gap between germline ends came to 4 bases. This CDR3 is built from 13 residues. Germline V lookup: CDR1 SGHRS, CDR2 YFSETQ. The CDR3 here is CASSLGRSYEQYF. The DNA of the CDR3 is TGCGCCAGCAGCTTGGGTCGCTCCTACGAGCAGTACTTC. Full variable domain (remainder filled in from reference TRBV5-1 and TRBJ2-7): KAGVTQTPRYLIKTRGQQVTLSCSPISGHRSVSWYQQTPGQGLQFLFEYFSETQRNKGNFPGRFSGRQFSNSRSEMNVSTLELGDSALYLCASSLGRSYEQYFGPGTRLTVT.

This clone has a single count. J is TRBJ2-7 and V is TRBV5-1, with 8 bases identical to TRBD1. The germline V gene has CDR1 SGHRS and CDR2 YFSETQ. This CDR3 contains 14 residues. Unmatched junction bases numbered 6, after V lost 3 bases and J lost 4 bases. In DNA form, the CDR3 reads TGCGCCAGCAGCTGGGGGACAGGACCTTACGAGCAGTACTTC. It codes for CASSWGTGPYEQYF.

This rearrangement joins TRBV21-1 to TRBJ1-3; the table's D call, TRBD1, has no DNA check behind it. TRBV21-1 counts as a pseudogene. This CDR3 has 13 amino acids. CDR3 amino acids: CAIPQGSGNTIYF. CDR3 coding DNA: TGTGCCATACCACAGGGATCTGGAAACACCATATATTTT.

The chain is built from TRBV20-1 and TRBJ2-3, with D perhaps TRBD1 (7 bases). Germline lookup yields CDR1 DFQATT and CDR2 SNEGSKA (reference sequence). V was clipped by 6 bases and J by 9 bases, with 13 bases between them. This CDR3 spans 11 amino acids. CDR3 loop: CSAETGRTQYF. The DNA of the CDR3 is TGCAGTGCGGAGACAGGGAGGACGCAGTATTTT.

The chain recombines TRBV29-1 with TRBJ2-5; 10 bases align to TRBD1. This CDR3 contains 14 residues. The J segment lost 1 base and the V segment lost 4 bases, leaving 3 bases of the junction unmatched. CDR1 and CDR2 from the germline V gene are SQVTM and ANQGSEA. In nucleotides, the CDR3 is TGCAGCGTTGGGACAGGGGGGGTCCAAGAGACCCAGTACTTC. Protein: CSVGTGGVQETQYF.

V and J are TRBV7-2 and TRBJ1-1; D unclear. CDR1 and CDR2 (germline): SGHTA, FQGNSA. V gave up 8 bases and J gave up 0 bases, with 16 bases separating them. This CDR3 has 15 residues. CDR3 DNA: TGTGCCAGCCGCGGGTGGGCATCGATGAACACTGAAGCTTTCTTT. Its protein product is CASRGWASMNTEAFF.